The table lists the clone carrying this TCR beta chain with a few counts. The target antigen is unknown. CDR1 and CDR2 from the germline V gene are SEHNR and FQNEAQ (reference sequence). With 4 bases removed from V and 1 base from J, the gap between germline ends came to 19 bases. CDR3 size: 17 residues. The data derive from a study of T cell repertoires in cytomegalovirus infection. Whole-study results and caveats: What dominated the ex vivo response were HLA-C-restricted CMV-specific TCR beta clonotypes.

TCRdb itself ran the reads through MiXCR, one entry per CDR3 protein. The table has about a million distinct CDR3 sequences, around a third seen once. The specimen was cultured CD8+ T cells from PBMCs, collected from culture after CMV antigen stimulation. The chain uses TRBV7-9 and TRBJ1-2; D is unresolved. The source of this sequence is a human donor in good health (CMV status not recorded). Some clones in this sample may be carry-over from other donors' samples. CDR3 residues: CASSSPLLAKVNYGYTF. In nucleotides, the CDR3 is TGTGCCAGCAGCTCCCCCCTTCTAGCTAAAGTTAACTATGGCTACACCTTC.